The next 30 T cell receptor beta chains were all read from a single sample in a study of blood T cell repertoires in COVID-19. Data came from immunoSEQ multiplex PCR; TCRdb stores just in-frame clones and leaves some out. Of around 290,000 clones detected, 88% appear once; the ten largest clones hold around 2%. The sample taken for sequencing was PBMCs or T cells enriched from blood (not recorded which). The receptors stem from a woman aged 55-69 years in a cohort exposed to, infected with or recovered from COVID-19 (not recorded which).

The J gene is TRBJ2-7, the V gene TRBV29-1, with 10 bases matching TRBD2. Germline lookup yields CDR1 SQVTM and CDR2 ANQGSEA. The V and J ends lost 5 bases and 5 bases, in that order; junction bases with no gene match: 6. CDR3 size: 13 residues. The CDR3 here is CSVTGTSVDEQYF. Written as DNA, the CDR3 is TGCAGCGTTACCGGGACTAGCGTTGACGAGCAGTACTTC.

The J gene is TRBJ2-3, the V gene TRBV25-1; 9 bases agree with TRBD2. The CDR3 spans 14 residues. Germline V gene data show CDR1 as MGHDK and CDR2 as SYGVNS. Trimming removed 3 bases from V and 4 bases from J; junction bases left unmatched: 2. The CDR3 coding sequence is TGTGCCAGCAGTGAGGCGGGAGGGTCAGATACGCAGTATTTT. Protein product: CASSEAGGSDTQYF.

J is TRBJ1-2 and V is TRBV9; D unclear. The CDR3 runs to 14 residues. The ends were cut back, 0 bases at V and 5 bases at J, with 11 bases in the middle. Germline V gene lookup returns CDR1 SGDLS and CDR2 YYNGEE. The CDR3, as DNA: TGTGCCAGCAGCGTAGTGAGTTCAAGTTATGGCTACACCTTC. Residues: CASSVVSSSYGYTF.

This chain links TRBV13 with TRBJ2-7; 10 bases fit TRBD2. Germline loops: CDR1 PRHDT, CDR2 FYEKMQ (reference sequence). This CDR3 has 22 amino acids. Losses at the gene ends were 5 bases for V and 7 bases for J; bases not matched to a gene: 32. The CDR3 loop reads CASSPTGKVTAGGLRATGEQYF. The CDR3 DNA is TGTGCCAGCAGCCCGACAGGGAAGGTCACAGCGGGAGGGCTTCGCGCTACGGGAGAGCAGTACTTC.

The genes are TRBV5-5 and TRBJ1-1; D remains unclear. Germline V gene lookup returns CDR1 SGHKS and CDR2 YYEKEE (reference sequence). CDR3 length equals 14 residues. The V gene lost 0 bases and the J gene lost 6 bases, with 12 bases spanning the gap. CDR3 nucleotides: TGTGCCAGCAGCTTGGAAGCCGCTAATGCTGAAGCTTTCTTT. It yields the protein CASSLEAANAEAFF.

The chain employs TRBV5-6 and TRBJ2-5; D possibly corresponds to TRBD2 (6 bases). The CDR3 sequence is 14 residues long. V lost 3 bases, J lost 4 bases, and 13 bases lay in between. Germline V gene sequence: CDR1 SGHDT, CDR2 YYEEEE. In DNA form, the CDR3 reads TGTGCCAGCAGCTCCCGGAGGAGGGGAGAGACCCAGTACTTC. This translates into CASSSRRRGETQYF.

The chain couples TRBV28 to TRBJ2-7; TRBD2 might be the D (7 bases). This CDR3 is built from 16 residues. Deletions cut 4 bases from V and 2 bases from J, with 18 bases between. The germline CDR1 and CDR2 sequences are MDHEN and SYDVKM. CDR3 protein: CASSSQSTGRAYEQYF. CDR3 in DNA: TGTGCCAGCAGTTCCCAGTCAACAGGGAGGGCCTACGAGCAGTACTTC. Based on the CDR3 plus reference TRBV28 and TRBJ2-7, the full variable domain is DVKVTQSSRYLVKRTGEKVFLECVQDMDHENMFWYRQDPGLGLRLIYFSYDVKMKEKGDIPEGYSVSREKKERFSLILESASTNQTSMYLCASSSQSTGRAYEQYFGPGTRLTVT.

Concerning this clone: The sample has other DNA sequences that encode this CDR3 too. The chain carries TRBV2 and TRBJ1-2; 9 nucleotides line up with TRBD1. Germline V gives CDR1 SNHLY, CDR2 FYNNEI. V shed 2 bases and J 2 bases; nucleotides not matched to a gene: 3. The CDR3 has 15 amino acids. DNA for the CDR3: TGTGCCAGCAGTGAAAGGGGACAGGGAAACTATGGCTACACCTTC. Amino acids: CASSERGQGNYGYTF.

This chain connects TRBV30 to TRBJ2-7; 12 bases align to TRBD2. The J segment lost 4 bases and the V segment lost 3 bases, leaving 4 bases of the junction unmatched. Germline lookup yields CDR1 GTSNPN and CDR2 SVGIG (reference sequence). This CDR3 has 14 amino acids. CDR3 sequence reads: CAWRIGLAGYEQYF. The CDR3 bases are TGTGCCTGGAGGATCGGACTAGCGGGGTACGAGCAGTACTTC. Full variable domain (outside the CDR3, taken from reference TRBV30 and TRBJ2-7): SQTIHQWPATLVQPVGSPLSLECTVEGTSNPNLYWYRQAAGRGLQLLFYSVGIGQISSEVPQNLSASRPQDRQFILSSKKLLLSDSGFYLCAWRIGLAGYEQYFGPGTRLTVT.

This clone was counted once. The chain combines TRBV30 with TRBJ2-7; the D gene is possibly TRBD1 (6 bases). V was clipped by 3 bases and J by 2 bases, with 17 bases between them. Germline CDR1 reads GTSNPN; CDR2 reads SVGIG (reference sequence). CDR3 size: 15 residues. DNA of the CDR3: TGTGCCTGGAGCCTCCGAGGGGGTAAAGCCTACGAGCAGTACTTC. It codes for CAWSLRGGKAYEQYF.

This clone was counted a single time. V gene TRBV29-1 combines with J gene TRBJ1-4; tentatively, D is TRBD1 (6 bases). This CDR3 is 13 amino acids long. V was clipped by 6 bases and J by 1 base, with 9 bases between them. Germline V gene lookup returns CDR1 SQVTM and CDR2 ANQGSEA. Here the CDR3 reads CSVVQGTNEKLFF. The CDR3 nucleotides are TGCAGCGTCGTACAGGGAACTAATGAAAAACTGTTTTTT.

The chain recombines TRBV29-1 with TRBJ1-2; no definite D call. V dropped 2 bases and J dropped 10 bases, with 11 bases sitting between them. Germline V lookup: CDR1 SQVTM, CDR2 ANQGSEA. The CDR3 has 11 amino acids. CDR3 amino acids: CSVESPPYYTF. CDR3 coding DNA: TGCAGCGTTGAATCCCCTCCTTACTACACCTTC.

V gene TRBV19 combines with J gene TRBJ2-1; 10 nucleotides line up with TRBD2. The V and J ends lost 8 bases and 7 bases, in that order; junction bases with no gene match: 5. The CDR3 sequence is 13 residues long. Per germline, CDR1 LNHDA and CDR2 SQIVND (reference sequence). The CDR3 DNA sequence: TGTGCCAGTCGTAGCGGGAGGTCGAATGAGCAGTTCTTC. The encoded protein is CASRSGRSNEQFF.

The gene calls are TRBV6-2 or TRBV6-3 and TRBJ2-7; 12 bases line up with TRBD2. Germline V gene sequence: CDR1 MNHEY, CDR2 SVGEGT. Germline trimming cut 2 bases from V and 2 bases from J; bases unmatched to any gene: 7. This CDR3 is 17 amino acids long. The CDR3 DNA follows: TGTGCCAGCAGTTACACCCCCGGACTAGCGGGACCCTACGAGCAGTACTTC. It yields the protein CASSYTPGLAGPYEQYF.

The CDR3 region has the DNA TGTGCCAGCAGTTTTCGGGTGGCAACTAATGAAAAACTGTTTTTT. Translating gives CASSFRVATNEKLFF. J is TRBJ1-4 and V is TRBV28; D ambiguous. Trimming removed 3 bases at V and 0 bases at J, with 8 bases between. This CDR3 comprises 15 residues. Looked up from germline, CDR1 is MDHEN and CDR2 is SYDVKM. The full variable domain, with the rest looked up from reference TRBV28 and TRBJ1-4, is DVKVTQSSRYLVKRTGEKVFLECVQDMDHENMFWYRQDPGLGLRLIYFSYDVKMKEKGDIPEGYSVSREKKERFSLILESASTNQTSMYLCASSFRVATNEKLFFGSGTQLSVL.

This chain joins TRBV6-5 and TRBJ1-1; 7 bases are shared with TRBD1. The germline gives CDR1 MNHEY, CDR2 SVGAGI. The V and J ends lost 6 bases and 3 bases, in that order; junction bases with no gene match: 7. This CDR3 contains 14 residues. The CDR3 bases are TGTGCCAGCAGCCGGGGACAGAGAGACACTGAAGCTTTCTTT. As protein: CASSRGQRDTEAFF.

This clone was recorded once. This sequence joins TRBV7-5 and TRBJ1-2; the listed D gene, TRBD1, was not tested against the DNA. TRBV7-5 has pseudogene status. This CDR3 is built from 16 residues. The CDR3 spells CARSPPLGQVTYGYTF. The CDR3 DNA is TGTGCCAGAAGCCCCCCCCTGGGACAGGTCACCTATGGCTACACCTTC.

V usage is TRBV18 and J usage is TRBJ1-6, with 9 positions matching TRBD1. Germline CDR1 and CDR2: KGHSH and LQKENI. V lost 6 bases to trimming and J lost 4 bases; unmatched junction nucleotides: 7. This CDR3 comprises 16 residues. CDR3 region: CASSPDRGQYNSPLHF. As DNA, the CDR3 is TGTGCCAGCTCGCCGGACAGGGGACAATATAATTCACCCCTCCACTTT. Full variable domain (rest looked up from reference TRBV18 and TRBJ1-6): NAGVMQNPRHLVRRRGQEARLRCSPMKGHSHVYWYRQLPEEGLKFMVYLQKENIIDESGMPKERFSAEFPKEGPSILRIQQVVRGDSAAYFCASSPDRGQYNSPLHFGNGTRLTVT.

V and J are TRBV27 and TRBJ2-3; D remains ambiguous. This CDR3 contains 16 residues. Trimming stripped 3 bases from V and 11 bases from J, with 24 bases between. CDR1 MNHEY and CDR2 SMNVEV come from the germline V gene (reference sequence). In nucleotides, the CDR3 is TGTGCCAGCAGTTTTCGATCCCCCCTACTCACAGATGAGCAGTATTTT. Protein: CASSFRSPLLTDEQYF.

A few counts support this clone. The chain couples TRBV2 to TRBJ2-7, with 10 bases aligning to TRBD1. Per the germline V gene, CDR1 is SNHLY and CDR2 is FYNNEI. V trimming: 7 bases; J trimming: 2 bases; junction bases outside the gene matches: 5. The CDR3 totals 14 residues. The CDR3 nucleotides read TGTGCCAGCACCCGGACAGGGGGGGCCTACGAGCAGTACTTC. Protein product: CASTRTGGAYEQYF. The variable domain in full, completed from reference TRBV2 and TRBJ2-7, reads EPEVTQTPSHQVTQMGQEVILRCVPISNHLYFYWYRQILGQKVEFLVSFYNNEISEKSEIFDDQFSVERPDGSNFTLKIRSTKLEDSAMYFCASTRTGGAYEQYFGPGTRLTVT.

The V call is TRBV27, the J call TRBJ2-7; 9 nucleotides line up with TRBD2. The CDR3 sequence is 14 residues long. The V segment lost 5 bases and the J segment 4 bases; nucleotides outside the gene matches: 6. Per the germline V gene, CDR1 is MNHEY and CDR2 is SMNVEV (reference sequence). The CDR3 region is CASSSGRHLYEQYF. CDR3 DNA: TGTGCCAGCAGTAGCGGGAGGCACCTTTACGAGCAGTACTTC.

V gene TRBV27 combines with J gene TRBJ2-7; 9 bases match TRBD2. The ends lost 7 bases at V and 5 bases at J; junction bases unmatched: 18. This CDR3 has 17 amino acids. The germline V gene encodes CDR1 MNHEY and CDR2 SMNVEV (reference sequence). The CDR3 nucleotides read TGTGCCAGCACGGCTAGCGGACTAGCGACCGCTCGGGACGAGCAGTACTTC. Translation gives CASTASGLATARDEQYF.

The V call is TRBV4-2, the J call TRBJ1-6, with TRBD1 identical over 8 bases. The CDR3 consists of 22 residues. In germline, CDR1 is LGHNA, CDR2 YNFKEQ. V lost 4 bases to trimming and J lost 8 bases; unmatched junction nucleotides: 28. CDR3 amino acids: CASSRSLNPPGQVIGGDSPLHF. In DNA form, the CDR3 reads TGTGCCAGCAGCCGTAGCTTAAACCCTCCGGGACAGGTAATCGGAGGTGATTCACCCCTCCACTTT.

This chain joins TRBV2 and TRBJ1-5; 7 bases are shared with TRBD1. CDR3 length: 14 amino acids. V was clipped by 1 base and J by 6 bases; unmatched bases: 3. CDR1 is SNHLY and CDR2 is FYNNEI in the germline V gene. CDR3 in amino acids: CASSEGGGVQPQHF. CDR3 DNA: TGTGCCAGCAGTGAAGGAGGGGGCGTTCAGCCCCAGCATTTT.

The J gene is TRBJ1-6, the V gene TRBV19; tentatively, D is TRBD1 (5 bases). The V end was cut by 3 bases, the J end by 8 bases, with 14 bases between. The germline CDR1 and CDR2 sequences are LNHDA and SQIVND (reference sequence). There are 15 residues in the CDR3. CDR3 residues: CASSILAGGDSPLHF. The CDR3 DNA follows: TGTGCCAGTAGTATCCTGGCCGGAGGGGATTCACCCCTCCACTTT.

The chain recombines TRBV14 with TRBJ1-2; D unresolved. CDR3 size: 14 residues. The V and J ends lost 0 bases and 3 bases respectively, with 8 bases between them. Germline CDR1 reads SGHDN; CDR2 reads FVKESK. The CDR3 sequence is CASSQDLGDYGYTF. The CDR3 DNA sequence: TGTGCCAGCAGCCAAGATCTCGGGGACTATGGCTACACCTTC.

In nucleotides, the CDR3 is TGTGCCAGCTCACCACCTTCCGGACAGGGGACCTACGAGCAGTACTTC. Encoded protein: CASSPPSGQGTYEQYF. This sequence joins TRBV18 and TRBJ2-7, with 9 bases lining up with TRBD1. CDR3 length: 16 amino acids. Unmatched junction bases numbered 5, after V lost 0 bases and J lost 2 bases. Germline V lookup: CDR1 KGHSH, CDR2 LQKENI.

This clone was observed a handful of times. The chain has TRBV6-5 and TRBJ1-4; D uncertain. The CDR3 consists of 14 residues. Trimming left V 5 bases short and J 0 bases short, with 7 bases between. The germline V gene has CDR1 MNHEY and CDR2 SVGAGI. This CDR3 is CASSPFATNEKLFF. The CDR3 nucleotides are TGTGCCAGCAGTCCTTTTGCAACTAATGAAAAACTGTTTTTT.

The V call is TRBV2, the J call TRBJ1-1; no clear D. The V gene lost 2 bases and the J gene lost 2 bases, with 12 bases spanning the gap. The CDR3 length is 15 residues. The germline V gene encodes CDR1 SNHLY and CDR2 FYNNEI. The CDR3 loop reads CASSEYEAANTEAFF. CDR3 nucleotide sequence: TGTGCCAGCAGTGAATACGAGGCCGCAAACACTGAAGCTTTCTTT. Variable domain in full (rest from reference TRBV2 and TRBJ1-1): EPEVTQTPSHQVTQMGQEVILRCVPISNHLYFYWYRQILGQKVEFLVSFYNNEISEKSEIFDDQFSVERPDGSNFTLKIRSTKLEDSAMYFCASSEYEAANTEAFFGQGTRLTVV.

This clone was observed once. The rearrangement joins TRBV7-8 to TRBJ1-1; D gene ambiguous. From germline, CDR1 is SGHVS and CDR2 FQNEAQ. The V and J ends lost 4 bases and 1 base respectively, with 13 bases between them. The CDR3 sequence is 15 residues long. The CDR3 DNA is TGTGCCAGCAGCTCAAATACACAGAGGAACACTGAAGCTTTCTTT. Protein product: CASSSNTQRNTEAFF.